The T cell receptor beta chain under discussion was sequenced for a study of T cell responses to AZD1222 COVID-19 vaccine. This table comes from immunoSEQ multiplex PCR, and its TCRdb copy is limited to in-frame clones, with some not included. The sample holds 130,000 to 150,000 clones, 75% to 95% seen once. Between the trimmed V and J ends, which lost 1 base and 5 bases, there was a span of 15 bases. Germline values: CDR1 SGHTA, CDR2 FQGNSA. There are 16 residues in the CDR3. V is TRBV7-2 and J is TRBJ1-3; TRBD1 is a possible D gene (6 bases). The sequenced sample was peripheral blood, obtained on day 0 of MenACWY control vaccination. This sequence was found in an adult in good health. The DNA for the CDR3 is TGTGCCAGCAGCTTAGTTGGGGGCTTCTCCAGAAACACCATATATTTT. This sequence encodes CASSLVGGFSRNTIYF.